One and the same sample provided the 31 T cell receptor beta chains below, sequenced in a study of blood T cells in healthy people across ages. The authors ran a second PCR of about 6 to 11 cycles using a sample-barcoded 5' primer and a J-beta primer mix. One entry per CDR3 protein, called by TCRdb with MiXCR from the 5' RACE reads. The data contain some 1,000,000 distinct CDR3 sequences, almost 25% of them singletons. This sample was also put to use in a study of T cells of mothers and their children.

Input material: blood. These TCRs come from a girl aged 2-9 years in good health.

The V call is TRBV6-5, the J call TRBJ2-5; 7 positions agree with TRBD1. This CDR3 comprises 14 residues. Germline V gene lookup returns CDR1 MNHEY and CDR2 SVGAGI. V lost 1 base, J lost 1 base, and 0 bases stayed unmatched. The CDR3 nucleotides read TGTGCCAGCAGTTACTGGGACAGCCAAGAGACCCAGTACTTC. Encoded protein: CASSYWDSQETQYF.

The chain employs TRBV4-1 and TRBJ2-7; TRBD2 matches at 14 bases. The J segment lost 5 bases and the V segment lost 5 bases, leaving 8 bases of the junction unmatched. Germline assignment: CDR1 MGHRA and CDR2 YSYEKL. The CDR3 is 16 amino acids. This chain's CDR3 is CASSGGTSGSFHEQYF. CDR3 coding DNA: TGCGCCAGCAGCGGTGGGACTAGCGGGAGTTTCCACGAGCAGTACTTC.

This clonotype was detected many times. This rearrangement joins TRBV20-1 to TRBJ1-2, with 11 bases aligning to TRBD1. CDR3 length: 13 residues. V shed 6 bases, J shed 2 bases, and the junction held 2 bases outside the gene matches. Germline V gene sequence: CDR1 DFQATT, CDR2 SNEGSKA (reference sequence). CDR3 sequence (DNA): TGCAGTGCCAGGGACAGGGGGAACTATGGCTACACCTTC. Its protein product is CSARDRGNYGYTF.

This rearrangement joins TRBV20-1 to TRBJ2-7, with D hard to call. The CDR3 contains 16 residues. V lost 0 bases and J 2 bases, leaving 17 bases between the germline ends. Germline CDR1 and CDR2: DFQATT and SNEGSKA (reference sequence). The CDR3 DNA reads TGCAGTGCTAGAGATTATGGGTTGACGGAAACCTACGAGCAGTACTTC. It yields the protein CSARDYGLTETYEQYF.

The chain carries TRBV9 and TRBJ2-5; D is uncertain. The germline V gene encodes CDR1 SGDLS and CDR2 YYNGEE. This CDR3 is built from 15 residues. The V end was cut by 0 bases, the J end by 5 bases, with 14 bases between. CDR3 protein: CASSVEGVLGETQYF. The DNA for the CDR3 is TGTGCCAGCAGCGTAGAAGGTGTATTAGGGGAGACCCAGTACTTC.

This clonotype was counted only a few times. This chain connects TRBV12-3 or TRBV12-4 to TRBJ2-5; maybe TRBD2 (6 bases). This CDR3 contains 14 residues. Deletions cut 7 bases from V and 8 bases from J, with 20 bases between. DNA of the CDR3: TGTGCCAGCAAACCCGCGGCCGGAGGGAGAACCCAGTACTTC. It specifies CASKPAAGGRTQYF.

This chain joins TRBV9 and TRBJ2-1; 9 nucleotides match TRBD1. Germline CDR1 SGDLS, CDR2 YYNGEE. The CDR3 consists of 15 residues. Trimming removed 3 bases from V and 3 bases from J; junction bases left unmatched: 4. The CDR3 here is CASSGRQGDYNEQFF. The CDR3 coding sequence is TGTGCCAGCAGCGGCCGACAGGGGGACTACAATGAGCAGTTCTTC.

V gene TRBV29-1 combines with J gene TRBJ1-1; D remains ambiguous. Germline V gene data show CDR1 as SQVTM and CDR2 as ANQGSEA. V was pared by 4 bases and J by 6 bases, with 18 bases between. CDR3 length: 14 amino acids. The CDR3 DNA reads as TGCAGCGTTGCGCAAGGCACCCGGTGGGCTGAAGCTTTCTTT. Its translation is CSVAQGTRWAEAFF.

In its sample, this clonotype was seen a few times. The J gene is TRBJ2-1, the V gene TRBV12-3 or TRBV12-4; possibly TRBD2 for D (6 bases). The end of the DNA fits TRBJ2-7 better, so the J call may be wrong. This CDR3 spans 13 amino acids. CDR3: CASRPAGLDEQYF. CDR3 DNA sequence: TGTGCCAGCAGGCCCGCGGGGTTGGACGAGCAGTACTTC.

This clonotype showed up just a few times. The V gene is TRBV10-3, the J gene TRBJ1-6; 7 bases fit TRBD1. CDR1 ENHRY and CDR2 SYGVKD come from the germline V gene. V shed 4 bases, J shed 8 bases, and the junction held 2 bases outside the gene matches. This CDR3 has 13 amino acids. CDR3 region: CAISGQGDSPLHF. In DNA form, the CDR3 reads TGTGCCATCAGTGGGCAGGGGGATTCACCCCTCCACTTT.

V is TRBV19 and J is TRBJ2-7, with 11 bases identical to TRBD1. The V gene's germline CDR1 is LNHDA and CDR2 SQIVND (reference sequence). V trimming: 4 bases; J trimming: 3 bases; junction bases outside the gene matches: 2. CDR3 length equals 14 residues. The CDR3 DNA sequence: TGTGCCAGTAGTAGGACAGGGGGCTTCTACGAGCAGTACTTC. Its translation: CASSRTGGFYEQYF.

V usage is TRBV12-3 or TRBV12-4 and J usage is TRBJ1-4; possibly TRBD1 for D (5 bases). The CDR3 covers 12 residues. In DNA form, the CDR3 reads TGTACCATCGTGGGGACGGATGAAAAACTGTTTTTT. It specifies CTIVGTDEKLFF.

The gene calls are TRBV6-5 and TRBJ2-1, with a tentative D call TRBD1 (6 bases). Deletions cut 5 bases from V and 4 bases from J, with 15 bases between. This CDR3 has 15 residues. The V gene's germline CDR1 is MNHEY and CDR2 SVGAGI. The CDR3 loop reads CASSRPGQLYNEQFF. As DNA, the CDR3 is TGTGCCAGCAGTCGCCCAGGACAGCTATACAATGAGCAGTTCTTC.

The V call is TRBV28, the J call TRBJ2-5; D might be TRBD1 or TRBD2, each matching 6 bases. This CDR3 region has 14 residues. The germline CDR1 and CDR2 sequences are MDHEN and SYDVKM. Trimming cost V 4 bases and J 5 bases, with 14 bases left between them. The DNA for the CDR3 is TGTGCCAGCAGTTCCGGGGGCGTGAGGGAGACCCAGTACTTC. Protein product: CASSSGGVRETQYF. Full variable domain (missing parts from reference TRBV28 and TRBJ2-5): DVKVTQSSRYLVKRTGEKVFLECVQDMDHENMFWYRQDPGLGLRLIYFSYDVKMKEKGDIPEGYSVSREKKERFSLILESASTNQTSMYLCASSSGGVRETQYFGPGTRLLVL.

The DNA for the CDR3 is TGTGCCAGCAGACCCGACGCCGCGGGGGAGACTGAAGCTTTCTTT. Translated, it gives CASRPDAAGETEAFF. This chain connects TRBV3-1 to TRBJ1-1, with a tentative D call TRBD1 (5 bases). The V end lost 6 bases, the J end lost 5 bases, and 19 bases lay between the germline ends. Germline lookup yields CDR1 LGHDT and CDR2 YNNKEL (reference sequence). There are 15 residues in the CDR3.

This clonotype was counted between two and nine times. This chain uses TRBV27 with TRBJ2-7; D perhaps matches TRBD1 (6 bases). The CDR3 has 13 residues. V was pared by 8 bases and J by 5 bases, with 16 bases between. Germline V gene sequence: CDR1 MNHEY, CDR2 SMNVEV (reference sequence). The CDR3 DNA sequence: TGTGCCAGCGGAAATACAGGGATAAACGAGCAGTACTTC. This codes for CASGNTGINEQYF.

The rearrangement uses TRBV3-1 and TRBJ1-4; D call uncertain. The length of the CDR3 is 15 residues. Looked up from germline, CDR1 is LGHDT and CDR2 is YNNKEL (reference sequence). V lost 4 bases to trimming and J lost 0 bases, with 9 bases between them. The CDR3 DNA reads as TGTGCCAGCAGCCCCCGGCACCCAACTAATGAAAAACTGTTTTTT. Protein sequence: CASSPRHPTNEKLFF.

The chain links TRBV11-2 to TRBJ2-5, with TRBD1 as a possible D gene (6 bases). Looked up from germline, CDR1 is SGHAT and CDR2 is FQNNGV. The CDR3 covers 16 residues. Trimming left V 6 bases short and J 1 base short, with 18 bases between. This CDR3 is CASRAVPWGLQETQYF. In DNA form, the CDR3 reads TGTGCCAGCAGAGCAGTGCCCTGGGGGCTCCAAGAGACCCAGTACTTC.

This clonotype came up many times. Sequence at one end of the junction differs from germline and may be a read error. V and J are TRBV29-1 and TRBJ1-1; D is unclear. Germline V gene data show CDR1 as SQVTM and CDR2 as ANQGSEA. The CDR3 length is 11 residues. CDR3 nucleotides: TGCAGCGTTGAAAGACCGGCTGAAGCCTTCTTT. Amino acids: CSVERPAEAFF.

This chain uses TRBV7-3 with TRBJ2-3; 10 positions agree with TRBD2. The germline V gene has CDR1 SGHTA and CDR2 FQGTGA. The CDR3 consists of 15 residues. V shed 5 bases and J 4 bases; nucleotides not matched to a gene: 6. The CDR3 loop reads CASSPAGGRSDTQYF. The CDR3 DNA follows: TGTGCCAGCAGCCCAGCGGGAGGGCGTTCAGATACGCAGTATTTT.

The gene calls are TRBV6-5 and TRBJ1-2; TRBD1 matches at 7 bases. CDR1 is MNHEY, CDR2 SVGAGI, per germline. The CDR3 contains 13 residues. Unmatched junction bases numbered 8, after V lost 7 bases and J lost 6 bases. CDR3 region: CASTRQGFNGYTF. The DNA for the CDR3 is TGTGCCAGCACCCGACAGGGTTTCAATGGCTACACCTTC.

This clonotype was found a few times. This chain joins TRBV28 and TRBJ2-7, with D tentatively TRBD1 (6 bases). The CDR3 has 14 amino acids. The V and J ends lost 6 bases and 3 bases respectively, with 15 bases between them. The germline V gene encodes CDR1 MDHEN and CDR2 SYDVKM. The CDR3, as DNA: TGTGCCAGCAGGGGGTGGGGGCTATACTACGAGCAGTACTTC. Protein sequence: CASRGWGLYYEQYF.

This chain connects TRBV6-2 or TRBV6-3 to TRBJ2-1; the D gene could be TRBD1 or TRBD2 (5 bases each). Germline values: CDR1 MNHEY, CDR2 SVGEGT. V shed 0 bases and J shed 8 bases, with 14 bases lying between them. The CDR3 covers 15 residues. The CDR3: CASSYSSLVGHEQFF. The DNA of the CDR3 is TGTGCCAGCAGTTACTCGTCCCTGGTGGGACATGAGCAGTTCTTC.

The V call is TRBV20-1, the J call TRBJ1-1; the D gene is possibly TRBD1 (6 bases). The germline CDR1 and CDR2 sequences are DFQATT and SNEGSKA (reference sequence). The CDR3 sequence is 14 residues long. Deletions cut 1 base from V and 1 base from J, with 10 bases between. CDR3 DNA: TGCAGTGCTAGAGGAGGACAGAAGAACACTGAAGCTTTCTTT. It is translated as CSARGGQKNTEAFF.

The J gene is TRBJ2-7, the V gene TRBV2; D possibly uses TRBD1 or TRBD2 (7 bases each). Germline V CDR1 and CDR2: SNHLY, FYNNEI. Between the trimmed V and J ends, which lost 4 bases and 1 base, there was a span of 14 bases. This CDR3 has 15 residues. CDR3 amino acids: CASSGNRGGSYEQYF. The CDR3 nucleotides are TGTGCCAGCAGTGGGAACAGGGGAGGGTCCTACGAGCAGTACTTC. The variable domain in full, completed from reference TRBV2 and TRBJ2-7, reads EPEVTQTPSHQVTQMGQEVILRCVPISNHLYFYWYRQILGQKVEFLVSFYNNEISEKSEIFDDQFSVERPDGSNFTLKIRSTKLEDSAMYFCASSGNRGGSYEQYFGPGTRLTVT.

The chain employs TRBV7-9 and TRBJ2-2, with D possibly TRBD2 on 5 matching bases. The CDR3 spans 12 residues. V dropped 7 bases and J dropped 6 bases, with 9 bases sitting between them. Germline values: CDR1 SEHNR, CDR2 FQNEAQ (reference sequence). CDR3 nucleotides: TGTGCCAGCACGAAGGAGGCCGGGGAGCTGTTTTTT. Encoded protein: CASTKEAGELFF.

The chain recombines TRBV12-3 or TRBV12-4 with TRBJ1-6, with D possibly TRBD1 on 5 matching bases. The CDR3 has 15 amino acids. Trimming took 3 bases from V and 6 from J, leaving 12 bases between them. The DNA of the CDR3 is TGTGCCAGCAGTTTGGCAGGGAGCGGTAATTCACCCCTCCACTTT. Its translation is CASSLAGSGNSPLHF.

V usage is TRBV20-1 and J usage is TRBJ2-3; D unclear. Germline CDR1 DFQATT, CDR2 SNEGSKA (reference sequence). V lost 0 bases to trimming and J lost 1 base, with 8 bases between them. This CDR3 has 14 residues. CDR3 amino acids: CSARDQVGTDTQYF. The CDR3 DNA is TGCAGTGCTAGAGATCAGGTGGGCACAGATACGCAGTATTTT.

This clonotype is a singleton in its sample. The chain couples TRBV7-9 to TRBJ1-2; D not certain. V was clipped by 1 base and J by 4 bases, with 10 bases between them. This CDR3 comprises 14 residues. Germline V gives CDR1 SEHNR, CDR2 FQNEAQ (reference sequence). The CDR3 region is CASSLVAGVYGYTF. CDR3 bases: TGTGCCAGCAGCTTAGTGGCAGGCGTCTATGGCTACACCTTC. The full variable domain, its missing parts supplied by reference TRBV7-9 and TRBJ1-2, is DTGVSQNPRHKITKRGQNVTFRCDPISEHNRLYWYRQTLGQGPEFLTYFQNEAQLEKSRLLSDRFSAERPKGSFSTLEIQRTEQGDSAMYLCASSLVAGVYGYTFGSGTRLTVV.

The chain couples TRBV6-5 to TRBJ2-5; no definite D call. Trimming removed 7 bases at V and 5 bases at J, with 8 bases between. CDR1 and CDR2 from the germline V gene are MNHEY and SVGAGI. This CDR3 region has 11 residues. CDR3 loop: CASKSGETQYF. CDR3 bases: TGTGCCAGCAAGAGTGGTGAGACCCAGTACTTC.

The rearrangement uses TRBV12-3 or TRBV12-4 and TRBJ1-5, with D possibly TRBD1 on 6 matching bases. The CDR3 runs to 14 residues. Between the trimmed V and J ends, which lost 4 bases and 3 bases, there was a span of 10 bases. The CDR3 here is CASSSGTLNQPQHF. The CDR3, as DNA: TGTGCCAGCAGTTCCGGGACACTCAATCAGCCCCAGCATTTT.